The present TCR beta chain was sequenced within a study of blood T cell repertoires in COVID-19. Study-wide background: Acute and convalescent COVID-19 specimens originated in the United States, Italy and Spain. T cells, B-cell-depleted T cells, or PBMCs supplied cDNA or gDNA.

Authors' analysis steps: Amplification from reference gene primers served as the basis for estimated nucleated cell counts. TCRdb keeps only in-frame clones here, not all; method: immunoSEQ multiplex PCR. That table is the source of V, J and clone size, and D and trimming were worked out from the DNA. The data show under 250,000 clones, more than 70% seen once. This CDR3 is 16 amino acids long. V gave up 3 bases and J gave up 0 bases, with 9 bases separating them. The germline gives CDR1 MDHEN, CDR2 SYDVKM. The sequence derives from a man older than 75 with acute or convalescent COVID-19. Material for sequencing was peripheral blood. The V call is TRBV28, the J call TRBJ2-6; D unresolved. The CDR3 nucleotides are TGTGCCAGCAGTTTTAGTCTTCCCTCTGGGGCCAACGTCCTGACTTTC. Translating it yields CASSFSLPSGANVLTF.